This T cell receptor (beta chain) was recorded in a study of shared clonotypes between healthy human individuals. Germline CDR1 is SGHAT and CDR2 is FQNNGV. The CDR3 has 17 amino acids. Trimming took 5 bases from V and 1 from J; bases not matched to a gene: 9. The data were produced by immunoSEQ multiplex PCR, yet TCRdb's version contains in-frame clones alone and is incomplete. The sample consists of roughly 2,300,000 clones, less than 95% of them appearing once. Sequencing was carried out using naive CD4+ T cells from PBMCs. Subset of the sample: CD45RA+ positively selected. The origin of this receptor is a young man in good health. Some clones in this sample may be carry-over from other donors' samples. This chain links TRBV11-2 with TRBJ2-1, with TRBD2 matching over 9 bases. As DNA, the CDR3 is TGTGCCAGCAGCCCTTTTGCGGGAGGGCCGTCCTACAATGAGCAGTTCTTC. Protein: CASSPFAGGPSYNEQFF. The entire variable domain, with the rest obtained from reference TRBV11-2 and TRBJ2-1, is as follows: EAGVAQSPRYKIIEKRQSVAFWCNPISGHATLYWYQQILGQGPKLLIQFQNNGVVDDSQLPKDRFSAERLKGVDSTLKIQPAKLEDSAVYLCASSPFAGGPSYNEQFFGPGTRLTVL.